This T cell receptor (beta chain) was captured by sequencing in a study of T cells in Graves' hyperthyroidism and ophthalmopathy. Turning to the study itself: Any treatment followed the collection of peripheral blood at initial diagnosis. General study findings and limits: Stable hyperthyroidism was separated from ophthalmopathy by a model based on 13 V-J features.

The CDR3 sequence is 12 residues long. Unmatched junction bases numbered 0, after V lost 2 bases and J lost 4 bases. Per the germline V gene, CDR1 is DFQATT and CDR2 is SNEGSKA (reference sequence). TCR beta CDR3 sequences were amplified from RNA transcripts. Researchers ran a first-round RT-PCR on the TCR CDR3 using the HTBI primer set. Each CDR3 protein gets one entry after TCRdb re-called the multiplex PCR reads with MiXCR. The sample contains about 55,000 distinct CDR3 sequences, approximately 57% of which appear only once. This clonotype was recorded at least ten times. What it recognizes is unknown. Each ophthalmopathy patient scored at least 3 on the Clinical Activity Score and at least 4 on NOSPECS grade, with duration under 3 months. Out of about 10 ml of fresh peripheral blood came the PBMCs.

Sequences were obtained from blood. V gene TRBV20-1 combines with J gene TRBJ2-5, with 8 bases that match TRBD2. The clonotype was recovered from an older woman with Graves' ophthalmopathy. The CDR3 here is CSARLAGETQYF. The CDR3 DNA follows: TGCAGTGCTAGACTAGCGGGAGAGACCCAGTACTTC.